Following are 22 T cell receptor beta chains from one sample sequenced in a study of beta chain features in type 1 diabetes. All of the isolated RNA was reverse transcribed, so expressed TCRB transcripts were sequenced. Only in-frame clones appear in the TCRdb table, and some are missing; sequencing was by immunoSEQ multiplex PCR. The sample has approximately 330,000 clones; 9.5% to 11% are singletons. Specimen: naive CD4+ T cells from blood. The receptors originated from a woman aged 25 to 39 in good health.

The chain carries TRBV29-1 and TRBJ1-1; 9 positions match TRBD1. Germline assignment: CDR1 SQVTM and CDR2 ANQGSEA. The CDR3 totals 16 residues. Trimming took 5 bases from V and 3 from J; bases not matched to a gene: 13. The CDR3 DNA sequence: TGCAGCGTTCATAACCTCTCGTGGGACAGGGACACTGAAGCTTTCTTT. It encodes CSVHNLSWDRDTEAFF. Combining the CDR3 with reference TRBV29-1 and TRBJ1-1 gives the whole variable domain SAVISQKPSRDICQRGTSLTIQCQVDSQVTMMFWYRQQPGQSLTLIATANQGSEATYESGFVIDKFPISRPNLTFSTLTVSNMSPEDSSIYLCSVHNLSWDRDTEAFFGQGTRLTVV.

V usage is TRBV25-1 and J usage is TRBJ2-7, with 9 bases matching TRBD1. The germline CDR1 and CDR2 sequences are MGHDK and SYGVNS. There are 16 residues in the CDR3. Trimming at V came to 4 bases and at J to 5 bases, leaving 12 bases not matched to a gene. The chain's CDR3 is CASSGSPGQGSDEQYF. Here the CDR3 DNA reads TGTGCCAGCAGTGGGTCCCCGGGACAGGGTTCGGACGAGCAGTACTTC.

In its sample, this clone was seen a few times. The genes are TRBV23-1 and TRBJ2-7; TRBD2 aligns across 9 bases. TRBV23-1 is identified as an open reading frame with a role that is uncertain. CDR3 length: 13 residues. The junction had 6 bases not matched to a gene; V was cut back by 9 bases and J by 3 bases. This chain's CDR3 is CASRLAESYEQYF. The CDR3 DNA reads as TGCGCCAGTAGACTAGCGGAAAGCTACGAGCAGTACTTC.

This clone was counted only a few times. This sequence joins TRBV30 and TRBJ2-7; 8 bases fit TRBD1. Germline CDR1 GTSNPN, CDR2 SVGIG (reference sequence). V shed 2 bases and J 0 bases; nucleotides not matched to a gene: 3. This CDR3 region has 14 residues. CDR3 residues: CAWSRTGHSYEQYF. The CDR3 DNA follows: TGTGCCTGGAGTAGGACAGGGCACTCCTACGAGCAGTACTTC.

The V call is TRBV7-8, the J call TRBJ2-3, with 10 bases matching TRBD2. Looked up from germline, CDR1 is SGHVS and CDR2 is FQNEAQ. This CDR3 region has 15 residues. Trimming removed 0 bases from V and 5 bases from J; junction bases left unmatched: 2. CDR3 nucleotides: TGTGCCAGCAGCTTAGCCCGACTAGCGGGAGATACGCAGTATTTT. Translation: CASSLARLAGDTQYF.

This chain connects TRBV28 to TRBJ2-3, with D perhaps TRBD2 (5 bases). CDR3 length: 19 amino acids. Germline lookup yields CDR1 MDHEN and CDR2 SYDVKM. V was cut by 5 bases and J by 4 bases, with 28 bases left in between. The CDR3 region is CASSLFQPAVEAKADTQYF. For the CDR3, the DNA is TGTGCCAGCAGTCTCTTCCAGCCAGCGGTGGAGGCGAAAGCAGATACGCAGTATTTT. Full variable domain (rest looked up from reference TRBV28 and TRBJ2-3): DVKVTQSSRYLVKRTGEKVFLECVQDMDHENMFWYRQDPGLGLRLIYFSYDVKMKEKGDIPEGYSVSREKKERFSLILESASTNQTSMYLCASSLFQPAVEAKADTQYFGPGTRLTVL.

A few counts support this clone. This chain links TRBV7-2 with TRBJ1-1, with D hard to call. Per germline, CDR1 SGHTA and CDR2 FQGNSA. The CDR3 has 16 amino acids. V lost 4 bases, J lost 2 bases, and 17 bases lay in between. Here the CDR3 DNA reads TGTGCCAGCAGCTCCATGTCCGGGAGTCCTAACACTGAAGCTTTCTTT. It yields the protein CASSSMSGSPNTEAFF. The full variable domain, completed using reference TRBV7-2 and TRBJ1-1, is GAGVSQSPSNKVTEKGKDVELRCDPISGHTALYWYRQSLGQGLEFLIYFQGNSAPDKSGLPSDRFSAERTGGSVSTLTIQRTQQEDSAVYLCASSSMSGSPNTEAFFGQGTRLTVV.

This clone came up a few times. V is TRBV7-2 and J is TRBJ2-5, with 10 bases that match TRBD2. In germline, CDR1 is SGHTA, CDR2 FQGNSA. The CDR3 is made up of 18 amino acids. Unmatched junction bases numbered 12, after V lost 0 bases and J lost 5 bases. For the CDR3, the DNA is TGTGCCAGCAGCTTAGCGGCTAGCGGGAGTGTAGGTTTGGAGACCCAGTACTTC. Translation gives CASSLAASGSVGLETQYF.

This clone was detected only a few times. The CDR3: CASSYEEATYEQYF. CDR3 nucleotide sequence: TGTGCCAGCAGTTACGAGGAGGCCACCTACGAGCAGTACTTC. The chain combines TRBV6-6 with TRBJ2-7; a possible D gene is TRBD2 (5 bases). There are 14 residues in the CDR3. Trimming left V 2 bases short and J 2 bases short, with 10 bases between. Germline-derived CDR1 and CDR2 are MNHNY and SVGAGI (reference sequence).

The CDR3: CASSAGTGTGELFF. For the CDR3, the DNA is TGTGCCAGCAGCGCCGGGACAGGGACCGGGGAGCTGTTTTTT. This rearrangement joins TRBV7-3 to TRBJ2-2, with 9 bases identical to TRBD1. The CDR3 runs to 14 residues. Looked up from germline, CDR1 is SGHTA and CDR2 is FQGTGA. V was pared by 5 bases and J by 5 bases, with 3 bases of the junction left unmatched.

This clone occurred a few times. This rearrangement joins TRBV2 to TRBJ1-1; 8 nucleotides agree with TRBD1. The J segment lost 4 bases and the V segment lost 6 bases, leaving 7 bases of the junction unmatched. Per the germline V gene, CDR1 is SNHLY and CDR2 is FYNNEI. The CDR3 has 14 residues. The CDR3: CASRDRVRGTEAFF. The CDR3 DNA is TGTGCCAGCAGGGACAGGGTTAGAGGCACTGAAGCTTTCTTT.

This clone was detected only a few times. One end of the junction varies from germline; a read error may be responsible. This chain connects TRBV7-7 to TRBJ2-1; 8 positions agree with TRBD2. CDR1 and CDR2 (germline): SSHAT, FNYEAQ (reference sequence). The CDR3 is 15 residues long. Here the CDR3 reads CASSLASGSGNEQFF. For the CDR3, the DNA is TGTGCTAGCAGCTTAGCGAGCGGGAGTGGTAATGAGCAGTTCTTC. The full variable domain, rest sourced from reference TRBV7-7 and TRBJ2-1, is GAGVSQSPRYKVTKRGQDVTLRCDPISSHATLYWYQQALGQGPEFLTYFNYEAQPDKSGLPSDRFSAERPEGSISTLTIQRTEQRDSAMYRCASSLASGSGNEQFFGPGTRLTVL.

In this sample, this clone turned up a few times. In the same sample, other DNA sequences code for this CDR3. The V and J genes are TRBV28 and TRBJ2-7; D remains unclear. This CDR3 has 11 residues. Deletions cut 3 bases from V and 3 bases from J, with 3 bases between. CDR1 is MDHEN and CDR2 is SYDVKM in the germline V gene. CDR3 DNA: TGTGCCAGCAGTTTGCGCTACGAGCAGTACTTC. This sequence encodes CASSLRYEQYF.

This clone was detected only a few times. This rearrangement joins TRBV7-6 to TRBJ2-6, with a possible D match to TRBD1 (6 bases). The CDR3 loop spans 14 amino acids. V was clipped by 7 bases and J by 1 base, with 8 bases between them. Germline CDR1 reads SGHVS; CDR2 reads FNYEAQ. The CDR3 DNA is TGTGCCAGCAAACAGGGTTCTGGGGCCAACGTCCTGACTTTC. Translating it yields CASKQGSGANVLTF.

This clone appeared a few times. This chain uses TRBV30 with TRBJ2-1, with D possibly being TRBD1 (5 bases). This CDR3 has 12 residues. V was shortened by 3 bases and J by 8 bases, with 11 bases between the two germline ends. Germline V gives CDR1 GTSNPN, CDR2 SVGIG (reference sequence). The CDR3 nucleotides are TGTGCCTGGAGCCCTGGGGCGGATGAGCAGTTCTTC. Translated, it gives CAWSPGADEQFF.

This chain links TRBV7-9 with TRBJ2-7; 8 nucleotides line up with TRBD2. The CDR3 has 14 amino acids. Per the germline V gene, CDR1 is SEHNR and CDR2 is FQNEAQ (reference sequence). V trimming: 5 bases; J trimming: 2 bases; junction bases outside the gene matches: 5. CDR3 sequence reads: CASSTLAGTYEQYF. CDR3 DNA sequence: TGTGCCAGCAGCACCCTAGCGGGCACCTACGAGCAGTACTTC.

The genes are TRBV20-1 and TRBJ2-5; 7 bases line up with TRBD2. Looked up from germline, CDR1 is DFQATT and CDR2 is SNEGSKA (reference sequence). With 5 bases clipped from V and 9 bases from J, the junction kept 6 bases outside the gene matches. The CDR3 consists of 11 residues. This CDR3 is CSALSGPAQYF. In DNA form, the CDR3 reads TGCAGTGCTCTTAGCGGGCCGGCCCAGTACTTC.

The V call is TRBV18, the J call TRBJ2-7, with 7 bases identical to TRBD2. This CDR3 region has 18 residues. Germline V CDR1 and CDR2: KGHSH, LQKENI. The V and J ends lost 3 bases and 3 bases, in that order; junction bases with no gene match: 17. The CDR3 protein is CASSPSASGSISLYEQYF. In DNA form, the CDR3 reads TGTGCCAGCTCACCTTCGGCTAGCGGTTCAATTAGCCTCTACGAGCAGTACTTC.

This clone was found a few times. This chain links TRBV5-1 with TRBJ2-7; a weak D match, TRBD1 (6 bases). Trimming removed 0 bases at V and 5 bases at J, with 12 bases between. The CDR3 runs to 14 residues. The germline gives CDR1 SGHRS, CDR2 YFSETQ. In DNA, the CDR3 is TGCGCCAGCAGCTTGGTACAGGGTGCCGACGAGCAGTACTTC. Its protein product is CASSLVQGADEQYF.

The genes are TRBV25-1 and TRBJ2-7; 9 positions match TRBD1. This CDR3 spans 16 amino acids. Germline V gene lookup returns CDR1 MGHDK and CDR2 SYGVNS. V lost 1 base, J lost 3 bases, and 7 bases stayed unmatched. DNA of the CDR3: TGTGCCAGCAGTGAATTAGGGACAGGGCCCCTCTACGAGCAGTACTTC. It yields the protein CASSELGTGPLYEQYF.

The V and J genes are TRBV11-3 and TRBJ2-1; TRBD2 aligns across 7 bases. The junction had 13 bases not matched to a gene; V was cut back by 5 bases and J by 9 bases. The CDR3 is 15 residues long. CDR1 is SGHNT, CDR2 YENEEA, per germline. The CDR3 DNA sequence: TGTGCCAGCAGCGTGTTGGGGGGAGGGCCGTCTGAGCAGTTCTTC. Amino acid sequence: CASSVLGGGPSEQFF.

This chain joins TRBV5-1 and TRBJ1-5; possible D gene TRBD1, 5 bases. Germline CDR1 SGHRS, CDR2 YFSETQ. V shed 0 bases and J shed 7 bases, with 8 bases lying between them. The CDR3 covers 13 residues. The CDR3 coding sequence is TGCGCCAGCAGCTTGGACGACAGACAGCCCCAGCATTTT. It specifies CASSLDDRQPQHF.